This T cell receptor (beta chain) was recorded in a study of T cell repertoires in cytomegalovirus infection. The overall study: Through public TCR beta signatures, both CMV infection and matching HLA type were indicated.

Trimming left V 1 base short and J 0 bases short, with 9 bases between. Germline CDR1 is SGHRS and CDR2 is YFSETQ. This CDR3 spans 15 amino acids. This clonotype has only a few counts. Its cognate antigen is unknown. Study-wide points: Clonotype analysis showed dominance of the ex vivo response by HLA-C-restricted CMV-specific TCR beta clonotypes.

Using its own MiXCR run on the reads, TCRdb lists one record per CDR3 protein. The repertoire holds 150,000 to 200,000 distinct CDR3 sequences, about 15% seen once, with 25% to 30% in the top ten. V usage is TRBV5-1 and J usage is TRBJ2-3; D tentatively fits TRBD1 or TRBD2 (5 bases each). The specimen was PBMCs. The TCR sequence derives from a human donor in good health (CMV status not recorded). Some clones in this sample may be carry-over from other donors' samples. CDR3: CASSLMGPSTDTQYF. The CDR3 DNA reads TGCGCCAGCAGCTTGATGGGACCTAGCACAGATACGCAGTATTTT.